These 32 T cell receptor beta chains originate from one sample sequenced in a study of cytomegalovirus exposure and HLA in healthy donors (dated by TCRdb to 2017 to 2019). Library method: the immunoSEQ multiplex PCR assay. For the multiplex PCR, a mixture combining 60 forward primers for TCR Vbeta segments and 13 reverse primers for TCR Jbeta segments was used. What TCRdb holds here is the immuneACCESS table cut down to in-frame rearrangements. Part of the clones is not present; checked against another copy, under half of the missing clones reflect an unresolved V gene, and the others are unexplained. The sample includes some 200,000 clones, with roughly 13% observed a single time. 7.8% of the sample is held by the ten biggest clonotypes. Sequencing used PBMCs. The receptors were gathered from a man aged 50-60 years in good health and CMV-seropositive.

The rearrangement uses TRBV9 and TRBJ1-5; 7 bases align to TRBD1. V lost 1 base to trimming and J lost 3 bases; unmatched junction nucleotides: 4. This CDR3 is 15 amino acids long. Germline CDR1 is SGDLS and CDR2 is YYNGEE. The CDR3 here is CASSVQGQLNQPQHF. The DNA of the CDR3 is TGTGCCAGCAGCGTACAGGGACAGCTCAATCAGCCCCAGCATTTT.

A few counts support this clone. This CDR3 reads CASSPTGASGEQYF. The DNA for the CDR3 is TGTGCCAGCAGTCCGACAGGGGCGAGTGGCGAGCAGTACTTC. The chain uses TRBV6-6 and TRBJ2-7; TRBD1 aligns across 8 bases. With V trimmed by 5 bases and J by 6 bases, 9 bases remained unmatched. Germline CDR1 and CDR2: MNHNY and SVGAGI (reference sequence). The CDR3 is made up of 14 amino acids.

This clone was counted between two and nine times. The chain recombines TRBV19 with TRBJ1-5, with 11 bases identical to TRBD1. Germline assignment: CDR1 LNHDA and CDR2 SQIVND (reference sequence). Trimming took 6 bases from V and 6 from J; bases not matched to a gene: 7. The CDR3 totals 15 residues. CDR3 DNA: TGTGCCAGTAGCAGGACAGGGGGCGCGGTTCAGCCCCAGCATTTT. Its protein is CASSRTGGAVQPQHF.

The CDR3 DNA sequence: TGTGCCAGCAGTCCACAGGGCTCTGGGGCCAACGTCCTGACTTTC. Translation: CASSPQGSGANVLTF. The chain employs TRBV28 and TRBJ2-6; a weak D match, TRBD1 (6 bases). In germline, CDR1 is MDHEN, CDR2 SYDVKM. V lost 5 bases, J lost 0 bases, and 8 bases lay in between. CDR3 length: 15 residues.

This clone has more than one count but fewer than ten. The gene calls are TRBV5-1 and TRBJ2-5; TRBD2 aligns across 9 bases. The germline CDR1 and CDR2 sequences are SGHRS and YFSETQ. The ends lost 0 bases at V and 5 bases at J; junction bases unmatched: 8. The CDR3 has 16 amino acids. CDR3: CASSLDRGGAGETQYF. The DNA for the CDR3 is TGCGCCAGCAGCTTGGATCGCGGGGGGGCCGGGGAGACCCAGTACTTC.

This clone was counted only a few times. The V gene is TRBV11-2, the J gene TRBJ1-3, with D unclear. Trimming took 5 bases from V and 2 from J, leaving 7 bases between them. Per germline, CDR1 SGHAT and CDR2 FQNNGV. This CDR3 is 13 amino acids long. The CDR3 region is CASSPVAGNTIYF. The CDR3, as DNA: TGTGCCAGCAGCCCTGTAGCTGGAAACACCATATATTTT.

The genes are TRBV19 and TRBJ1-1; D unclear. In germline, CDR1 is LNHDA, CDR2 SQIVND (reference sequence). V dropped 3 bases and J dropped 1 base, with 9 bases sitting between them. This CDR3 has 14 amino acids. The CDR3 loop reads CASSILGENTEAFF. For the CDR3, the DNA is TGTGCCAGTAGTATTCTCGGGGAGAACACTGAAGCTTTCTTT.

The table lists this clone with a few counts. The V gene is TRBV30, the J gene TRBJ2-7; possibly TRBD1 for D (5 bases). Germline CDR1 reads GTSNPN; CDR2 reads SVGIG (reference sequence). Trimming removed 3 bases at V and 3 bases at J, with 6 bases between. There are 11 residues in the CDR3. The CDR3 bases are TGTGCCTGGAGAGACAGCTACGAGCAGTACTTC. Protein product: CAWRDSYEQYF.

This clone was counted a few times. This chain uses TRBV5-4 with TRBJ2-5, with D tentatively TRBD1 (6 bases). The length of the CDR3 is 15 residues. Trimming took off 3 bases at V and 4 bases at J, with 16 bases between the two ends. Germline V gene data show CDR1 as SGHNT and CDR2 as YYREEE (reference sequence). CDR3 bases: TGTGCCAGCAGCTCGCTCGACAGGATGGGAGAGACCCAGTACTTC. Translated: CASSSLDRMGETQYF.

This clone appeared a few times. The chain uses TRBV6-5 and TRBJ1-4; D is ambiguous. Germline lookup yields CDR1 MNHEY and CDR2 SVGAGI. This CDR3 has 13 amino acids. With 8 bases removed from V and 0 bases from J, the gap between germline ends came to 7 bases. CDR3 in amino acids: CASRSATNEKLFF. CDR3 in DNA: TGTGCCAGCCGGAGTGCAACTAATGAAAAACTGTTTTTT.

The gene calls are TRBV5-1 and TRBJ2-1; TRBD2 matches 11 bases. CDR1 is SGHRS and CDR2 is YFSETQ in the germline V gene. CDR3 length: 16 amino acids. J lost 7 bases, V lost 5 bases, and 11 bases had no gene match. The CDR3: CASSHGALAGGNEQFF. In DNA form, the CDR3 reads TGCGCCAGCAGTCACGGGGCGCTAGCGGGGGGTAATGAGCAGTTCTTC.

The gene calls are TRBV29-1 and TRBJ1-1; 9 positions match TRBD1. Per germline, CDR1 SQVTM and CDR2 ANQGSEA. Trimming cost V 3 bases and J 4 bases; bases outside gene matches: 12. The CDR3 runs 16 residues. CDR3: CSVEPPGGQGTTEAFF. Here the CDR3 DNA reads TGCAGCGTTGAGCCCCCTGGTGGACAGGGGACCACTGAAGCTTTCTTT.

This clone was seen more than once but under ten times. The J gene is TRBJ1-1, the V gene TRBV14; 7 bases fit TRBD1. The V and J ends lost 3 bases and 0 bases, in that order; junction bases with no gene match: 4. Looked up from germline, CDR1 is SGHDN and CDR2 is FVKESK. CDR3 size: 15 residues. This CDR3 is CASSQRQGLNTEAFF. CDR3 nucleotides: TGTGCCAGCAGCCAGAGACAGGGTCTGAACACTGAAGCTTTCTTT.

The gene calls are TRBV14 and TRBJ1-3; perhaps TRBD1 as D (5 bases). CDR3 length: 15 residues. Germline V gene data show CDR1 as SGHDN and CDR2 as FVKESK. V gave up 7 bases and J gave up 0 bases, with 13 bases separating them. The CDR3 nucleotides read TGTGCCAGCAAAGCGGGGCTAAGCTCTGGAAACACCATATATTTT. Its translation is CASKAGLSSGNTIYF.

Concerning this clone: The identical CDR3 is also encoded by other nucleotide sequences in the sample. The chain has TRBV20-1 and TRBJ1-1, with D perhaps matching TRBD1 (5 bases). V was trimmed by 2 bases and J by 7 bases, leaving 8 bases between them. Germline loops: CDR1 DFQATT, CDR2 SNEGSKA (reference sequence). The CDR3 is 11 residues long. CDR3 bases: TGCAGTGCTAGACAGGGACTTGAAGCTTTCTTT. Residues: CSARQGLEAFF.

This chain links TRBV6-1 with TRBJ2-1; no definite D call. The CDR3 is 15 amino acids. Germline loops: CDR1 MNHNS, CDR2 SASEGT. Trimming took off 2 bases at V and 1 base at J, with 9 bases between the two ends. The CDR3 region is CASSEQVLSYNEQFF. The CDR3, as DNA: TGTGCCAGCAGTGAACAGGTACTTTCCTACAATGAGCAGTTCTTC.

This clone has more than one count but fewer than ten. The sample holds other DNA sequences that translate to the same CDR3. J is TRBJ1-2 and V is TRBV5-6, with D perhaps TRBD1 (5 bases). This CDR3 spans 14 amino acids. Trimming took off 0 bases at V and 8 bases at J, with 14 bases between the two ends. CDR1 SGHDT and CDR2 YYEEEE come from the germline V gene. CDR3 nucleotides: TGTGCCAGCAGCTTGGTCGCAAGGGGTAGAGGCTACACCTTC. Residues: CASSLVARGRGYTF.

The table lists this clone with a few counts. The rearrangement joins TRBV10-2 to TRBJ1-1; 8 positions match TRBD1. The ends lost 6 bases at V and 6 bases at J; junction bases unmatched: 9. Germline-derived CDR1 and CDR2 are WSHSY and SAAADI. This CDR3 contains 14 residues. CDR3 sequence (DNA): TGCGCCAGCAGATCTACAGGGGGATCCTCTGAAGCTTTCTTT. Amino acids: CASRSTGGSSEAFF.

This clone was seen only a few times. The chain uses TRBV6-5 and TRBJ2-7; 9 bases match TRBD1. Germline trimming cut 4 bases from V and 3 bases from J; bases unmatched to any gene: 7. Germline values: CDR1 MNHEY, CDR2 SVGAGI. This CDR3 is built from 15 residues. The CDR3 sequence: CASSSVGQGNYEQYV. The CDR3, as DNA: TGTGCCAGCAGTTCCGTCGGACAGGGGAACTACGAGCAGTACGTC.

This chain uses TRBV4-2 with TRBJ2-5, with D possibly being TRBD2 (6 bases). V lost 4 bases and J lost 5, with 14 bases in between. The CDR3 is made up of 14 amino acids. Germline V lookup: CDR1 LGHNA, CDR2 YNFKEQ. The DNA of the CDR3 is TGTGCCAGCAGCCCCCGGGAGACTCGGGAGACCCAGTACTTC. This translates into CASSPRETRETQYF.

The chain recombines TRBV6-4 with TRBJ2-3, with D possibly TRBD1 on 5 matching bases. V lost 6 bases and J lost 2, with 15 bases in between. Germline-derived CDR1 and CDR2 are MRHNA and SNTAGT. The CDR3 is 15 residues long. CDR3 amino acids: CASSTQGSYTDTQYF. CDR3 DNA: TGTGCCAGCAGCACTCAGGGCTCATACACAGATACGCAGTATTTT.

Only a few counts were recorded for this clone. The V gene is TRBV7-2, the J gene TRBJ1-4; tentatively, D is TRBD1 (6 bases). The CDR3 contains 14 residues. V gave up 6 bases and J gave up 8 bases, with 16 bases separating them. Germline values: CDR1 SGHTA, CDR2 FQGNSA. The CDR3 bases are TGTGCCAGCAGTACCCGGGACATTAGCGAAAAACTGTTTTTT. Translated: CASSTRDISEKLFF.

J is TRBJ2-2 and V is TRBV6-5; TRBD2 agrees at 8 bases. V gave up 6 bases and J gave up 4 bases; unmatched junction bases: 7. CDR1 is MNHEY, CDR2 SVGAGI, per germline. The CDR3 is 15 amino acids. The CDR3 sequence: CASRPAGGSTGELFF. The CDR3 nucleotides read TGTGCCAGCAGACCTGCGGGGGGCAGCACCGGGGAGCTGTTTTTT.

This clone was picked up a small number of times. This rearrangement joins TRBV7-8 to TRBJ1-1, with 9 nucleotides matching TRBD1. Trimming took 6 bases from V and 5 from J; bases not matched to a gene: 10. CDR1 and CDR2 from the germline V gene are SGHVS and FQNEAQ. The CDR3 has 15 amino acids. CDR3 coding DNA: TGTGCCAGCAGTCCTACACACAGGGGGCGGACTGAAGCTTTCTTT. Protein: CASSPTHRGRTEAFF.

Here the CDR3 reads CASSLSGLIVSSYNSPLHF. The DNA for the CDR3 is TGTGCCAGCAGTTTATCGGGGCTGATTGTGAGCTCCTATAATTCACCCCTCCACTTT. The V call is TRBV27, the J call TRBJ1-6, with D tentatively TRBD1 (5 bases). Germline loops: CDR1 MNHEY, CDR2 SMNVEV (reference sequence). V was shortened by 0 bases and J by 0 bases, with 15 bases between the two germline ends. The CDR3 is 19 residues long.

This chain connects TRBV29-1 to TRBJ1-1, with no clear D. Looked up from germline, CDR1 is SQVTM and CDR2 is ANQGSEA. The CDR3 totals 10 residues. The V and J ends lost 7 bases and 3 bases respectively, with 6 bases between them. The CDR3 region is CSARDTEAFF. The CDR3 DNA reads TGCAGCGCCCGGGACACTGAAGCTTTCTTT.

This clone was picked up a small number of times. It differs at one base from a far larger clone, so likely a read error. This CDR3 is missing its conserved last phenylalanine or tryptophan, likely due to a read error. The J gene is TRBJ1-4, the V gene TRBV6-5; D ambiguous. CDR1 is MNHEY, CDR2 SVGAGI, per germline. V was cut by 4 bases and J by 7 bases, with 13 bases left in between. There are 14 residues in the CDR3. Here the CDR3 reads CASSSAWAGEKLFV. As DNA, the CDR3 is TGTGCCAGCAGTTCCGCTTGGGCGGGTGAAAAACTGTTTGTT.

The chain uses TRBV2 and TRBJ1-1, with no clear D. Germline V CDR1 and CDR2: SNHLY, FYNNEI. There are 15 residues in the CDR3. The V gene lost 6 bases and the J gene lost 2 bases, with 16 bases spanning the gap. The CDR3 reads CASRARVTVNTEAFF. The DNA for the CDR3 is TGTGCCAGCAGGGCAAGAGTTACAGTTAACACTGAAGCTTTCTTT.

Points on this clone: At one of its ends the junction is not consistent with the germline gene, which may arise from a read error. The chain is built from TRBV5-4 and TRBJ2-5; 9 bases are a match to TRBD2. Germline values: CDR1 SGHNT, CDR2 YYREEE (reference sequence). This CDR3 is built from 14 residues. The DNA for the CDR3 is TGTGCCAGCAGCTTGGACAGCGGGGGGTCCCGCTTCCACTTC. Protein sequence: CASSLDSGGSRFHF.

Only a few counts were recorded for this clone. The chain couples TRBV6-5 to TRBJ2-3, with 7 bases that match TRBD2. The CDR3 runs 16 residues. J gave up 5 bases and V 2 bases, and 10 bases lay outside the gene matches. CDR1 MNHEY and CDR2 SVGAGI come from the germline V gene. The CDR3, as DNA: TGTGCCAGCAGTTACAGGTCTAGCGGTATCGGAGATACGCAGTATTTT. Protein product: CASSYRSSGIGDTQYF.

This clone was seen only a few times. This rearrangement joins TRBV6-1 to TRBJ1-1, with a tentative D call TRBD1 (5 bases). The germline CDR1 and CDR2 sequences are MNHNS and SASEGT. This CDR3 has 16 residues. Trimming stripped 4 bases from V and 1 base from J, with 16 bases between. The CDR3 DNA is TGTGCCAGCAGTGTTGGGGCCATCCTCTCGAACACTGAAGCTTTCTTT. Translation gives CASSVGAILSNTEAFF.

The chain employs TRBV11-3 and TRBJ2-5, with D uncertain. V was cut by 4 bases and J by 3 bases, with 9 bases left in between. From germline, CDR1 is SGHNT and CDR2 YENEEA. This CDR3 comprises 13 residues. As DNA, the CDR3 is TGTGCCAGCAGCTCGAGAGGAGAAGAGACCCAGTACTTC. Translated: CASSSRGEETQYF. The full variable domain, in which reference TRBV11-3 and TRBJ2-5 provide the parts outside the CDR3, is EAGVVQSPRYKIIEKKQPVAFWCNPISGHNTLYWYLQNLGQGPELLIRYENEEAVDDSQLPKDRFSAERLKGVDSTLKIQPAELGDSAVYLCASSSRGEETQYFGPGTRLLVL.